Listed here is a single TCR beta chain. The data are from a study of T cell changes during pregnancy in multiple sclerosis. Some clones are missing from TCRdb's copy, which holds only in-frame ones; the method was immunoSEQ multiplex PCR. The sample records about 110,000 clones, 85% to 95% being singletons. The CDR3 loop spans 15 amino acids. Germline CDR1 is SNHLY and CDR2 is FYNNEI. Unmatched junction bases numbered 2, after V lost 4 bases and J lost 1 base. The sequencing used peripheral blood, collected in the third trimester of pregnancy. This sequence joins TRBV2 and TRBJ2-3, with 10 bases lining up with TRBD2. This receptor was taken from a female donor in good health, enrolled as a control in a pregnancy study. CDR3 coding DNA: TGTGCCAGCAGTGGACTAGCGGGCCGCACAGATACGCAGTATTTT. Translating gives CASSGLAGRTDTQYF.